This TCR beta chain is drawn from a study of control samples from healthy donors and cancer patients. V shed 1 base and J shed 4 bases, with 16 bases lying between them. The CDR3 extends over 17 amino acids. Germline V lookup: CDR1 SGHTA, CDR2 FQGNSA. TCRdb's copy holds only in-frame clones and misses some; the assay was immunoSEQ multiplex PCR. The sample holds 130,000 to 150,000 clones, around 85% seen once. Sequenced input: blood. This rearrangement joins TRBV7-2 to TRBJ1-4, with D unclear. This clonotype originated in a woman between 25 and 40 years old in good health. CDR3 coding DNA: TGTGCCAGCAGCTTAGGCATTTCGGCAGCTAATAATGAAAAACTGTTTTTT. Its protein product is CASSLGISAANNEKLFF.